This T cell receptor beta chain was recovered during a study of blood T cell repertoires in COVID-19. Study overall: Donors in the United States, Italy and Spain gave samples during acute or convalescent COVID-19. PBMCs, B-cell-depleted T cells, or T cells provided the cDNA or gDNA that made up the material.

TCRdb's copy holds only in-frame clones and misses some; the assay was immunoSEQ multiplex PCR. The table has 120,000 to 150,000 clones, around 85% seen once; the top ten hold approximately 8%. The CDR3 runs 14 residues. Trimming left V 0 bases short and J 0 bases short, with 6 bases between. CDR1 is SGDLS and CDR2 is YYNGEE in the germline V gene. This receptor was taken from a woman aged 55-69 years with COVID-19, enrolled during active disease. Sample: peripheral blood. The chain carries TRBV9 and TRBJ1-2; D remains unclear. The CDR3 DNA sequence: TGTGCCAGCAGCGTAGAGGAGACTAACTATGGCTACACCTTC. Its protein is CASSVEETNYGYTF.